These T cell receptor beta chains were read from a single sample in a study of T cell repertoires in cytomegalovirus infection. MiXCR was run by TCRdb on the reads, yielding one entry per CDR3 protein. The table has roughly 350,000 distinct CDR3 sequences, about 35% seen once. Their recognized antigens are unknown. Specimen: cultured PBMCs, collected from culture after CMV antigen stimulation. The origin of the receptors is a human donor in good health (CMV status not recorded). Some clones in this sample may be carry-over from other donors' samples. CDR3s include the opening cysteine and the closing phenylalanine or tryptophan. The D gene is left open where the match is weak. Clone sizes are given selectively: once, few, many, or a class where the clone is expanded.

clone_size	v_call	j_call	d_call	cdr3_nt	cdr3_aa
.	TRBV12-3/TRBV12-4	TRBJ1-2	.	TGTGCCAGCAGTTTAGGGATTCCCAGGGACTTATATGGCTACACCTTC	CASSLGIPRDLYGYTF
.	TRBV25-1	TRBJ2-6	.	TGTGCCAGCAGTGACCGGGGGTCTTCTTCCAACTCTGGGGCCAACGTCCTGACTTTC	CASSDRGSSSNSGANVLTF
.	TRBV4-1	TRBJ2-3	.	TGCGCCAGCAGCCCAGTCCTATACACAGATACGCAGTATTTT	CASSPVLYTDTQYF
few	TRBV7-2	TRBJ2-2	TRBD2	TGTGCCAGCAGCCCTAATAGCGGGCCGTTAGCCGGGGAGCTGTTTTTT	CASSPNSGPLAGELFF
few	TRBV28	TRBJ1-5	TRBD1	TGTGCCAGCAGTTCCCGGACAGGGTATCGGCCCCAGCATTTT	CASSSRTGYRPQHF
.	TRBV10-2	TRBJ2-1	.	TGCGCCAGCAGTGGGGGGCTAATCTCCTACAATGAGCAGTTCTTC	CASSGGLISYNEQFF
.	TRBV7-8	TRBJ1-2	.	TGTGCCAGCAGCTTATCGGCCCTGGGGGTAGACGGCTACACCTTC	CASSLSALGVDGYTF
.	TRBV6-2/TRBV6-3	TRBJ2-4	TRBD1	TGTGCCAGCAGTTACCTCGCCGGGACAGAACTAGCCAAAAACATTCAGTACTTC	CASSYLAGTELAKNIQYF
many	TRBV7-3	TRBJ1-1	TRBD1	TGTGCCAGCAGCAAATCGGGACAGCTGAACACTGAAGCTTTCTTT	CASSKSGQLNTEAFF
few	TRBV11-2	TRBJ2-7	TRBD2	TGTGCCAGCAGCTTAGAGGGAGGGCCCTCCTACGAGCAGTACTTC	CASSLEGGPSYEQYF
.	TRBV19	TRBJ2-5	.	TGTGCCAGTAGTATAGTGGCAGGGGAAGAGACCCAGTACTTC	CASSIVAGEETQYF
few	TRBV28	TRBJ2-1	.	TGTGCCAGCAGTTCTGGGGACACCCTGATGGTGTCCTACAATGAGCAGTTCTTC	CASSSGDTLMVSYNEQFF
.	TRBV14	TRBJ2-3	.	TGTGCCAGCAGCCAAGCGGGGGCAGATACGCAGTATTTT	CASSQAGADTQYF
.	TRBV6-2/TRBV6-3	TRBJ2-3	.	TGTGCCACCTGGAGACCGGGGACTCCAAACCAGTATTTT	CATWRPGTPNQYF
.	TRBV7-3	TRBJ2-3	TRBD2	TGTGCCAGCAGCCCGCTAGCGGGAATAGCGAATACGCAGTATTTT	CASSPLAGIANTQYF
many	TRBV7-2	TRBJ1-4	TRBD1	TGTGCCAGCAGCCCCCGGACAGGCCCGACAAATGAAAAACTGTTTTTT	CASSPRTGPTNEKLFF
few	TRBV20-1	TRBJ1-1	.	TGCAGTGCTAGAGATTTTATCGCTCGGGGAGGCACTGAAGCTTTCTTT	CSARDFIARGGTEAFF
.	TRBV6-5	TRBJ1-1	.	TGTGCCAGCACCAACAGTTACAGGGCGATAACTTTCTTT	CASTNSYRAITFF
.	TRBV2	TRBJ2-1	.	TGTGCCAGCAGTGAACCTCTAGCGACCGACGGAAGGTACAATGAGCAGTTCTTC	CASSEPLATDGRYNEQFF
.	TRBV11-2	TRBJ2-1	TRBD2	TGTGCCAGCAGCCGACTAGCGGGAGTTAATGGCATGAATGAGCAGTTCTTC	CASSRLAGVNGMNEQFF
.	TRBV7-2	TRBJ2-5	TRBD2	TGTGCCAGCAGCCCCTTGGGAGGGAGGGCCCAAGAGACCCAGTACTTC	CASSPLGGRAQETQYF
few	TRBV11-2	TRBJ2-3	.	TGTGCCAGCAGCTCCAACTCGGGAGTTGGCACAGATACGCAGTATTTT	CASSSNSGVGTDTQYF
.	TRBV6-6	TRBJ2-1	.	TGTGCCAGCAGTTTAGCGCAGAGCTCCTACAATGAGCAGTTCTTC	CASSLAQSSYNEQFF
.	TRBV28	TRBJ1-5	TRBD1	TGTGCCAGTAACCCACAGGGGACCTACAATCAGCCCCAGCATTTT	CASNPQGTYNQPQHF
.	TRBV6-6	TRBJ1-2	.	TGTGCCAGCACCCCCCGAACAGCCTATGGCTACACCTTC	CASTPRTAYGYTF
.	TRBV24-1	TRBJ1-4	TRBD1	TGTGCCACCAGTGACCTCGGACAGGGCGGAAAACTGTTTTTT	CATSDLGQGGKLFF
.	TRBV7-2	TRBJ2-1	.	TGTGCCAGCAGCTTAGTAGGGATGGGGTCAAATGAGCAGTTCTTC	CASSLVGMGSNEQFF
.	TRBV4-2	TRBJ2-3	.	TGTGCCAGCAGCATTAGCGCCACAGATACGCAGTATTTT	CASSISATDTQYF
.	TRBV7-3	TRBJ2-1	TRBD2	TGTGCCAGCAGCACGAGCGGGGGAAACAATGAGCAGTTCTTC	CASSTSGGNNEQFF
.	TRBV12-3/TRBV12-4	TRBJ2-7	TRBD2	TGTGCCAGCTCACCTTGGGGGACTAGCGGGCCGCAGTACTTC	CASSPWGTSGPQYF
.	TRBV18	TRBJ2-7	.	TGTGCCAGCTCACAACAGACCCAGGGTTACGAGCAGTACTTC	CASSQQTQGYEQYF
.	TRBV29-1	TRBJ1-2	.	TGCAGCGTTGAAGGGTCAGGGGTCCTTGAAGTCTATGGCTACACCTTC	CSVEGSGVLEVYGYTF
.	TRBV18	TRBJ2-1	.	TGTGCCAGCTCACCAAGGACTTCCCTTTTCACCTACAATGAGCAGTTCTTC	CASSPRTSLFTYNEQFF
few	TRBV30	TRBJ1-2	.	TGTGCCTGGAGTGAACAGGGAGGGGATGGCTACACCTTC	CAWSEQGGDGYTF
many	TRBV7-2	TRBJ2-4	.	TGTGCCAGCAGCCTTATTCTAGCCAAAAACATTCAGTACTTC	CASSLILAKNIQYF
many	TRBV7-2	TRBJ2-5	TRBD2	TGTGCCAGCAGCCGTACTTATAGCGGGTCCCAAGAGACCCAGTACTTC	CASSRTYSGSQETQYF
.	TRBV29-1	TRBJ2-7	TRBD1	TGCAGCGTTGACGGACAGGGGGGCCACGAGCAGTACTTC	CSVDGQGGHEQYF
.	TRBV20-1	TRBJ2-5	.	TGCAGTGCGGACGGCAGGGGAGAGACCCAGTACTTC	CSADGRGETQYF
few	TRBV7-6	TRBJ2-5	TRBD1	TGTGCCAGCTCCAAGGCACCACAGGGGGCATACCAAGAGACCCAGTACTTC	CASSKAPQGAYQETQYF
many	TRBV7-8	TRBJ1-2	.	TGTGCCAGCAGCTCCGGGGGCGCGGGGTCTTATGGCTACACCTTC	CASSSGGAGSYGYTF
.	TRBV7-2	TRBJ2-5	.	TGTGCCAGCAGCTTAATGGTCAGCAGGGTTGTTGGTGAGACCCAGTACTTC	CASSLMVSRVVGETQYF
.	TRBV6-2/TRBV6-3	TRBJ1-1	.	TGTGCCAGCAAACGGGGCTATTTGGAGAACACTGAAGCTTTCTTT	CASKRGYLENTEAFF
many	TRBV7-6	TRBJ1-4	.	TGTGCCAGCAGCTTATCCGGGACGCGGAATGAAAAACTGTTTTTT	CASSLSGTRNEKLFF
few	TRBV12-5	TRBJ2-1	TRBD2	TGTGCTACCAGACTAGCGGGAAACTACAATGAGCAGTTCTTC	CATRLAGNYNEQFF
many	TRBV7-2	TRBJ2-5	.	TGTGCCAGCAGCCGGCGATTACTAGGGGGGGAGACCCAGTACTTC	CASSRRLLGGETQYF
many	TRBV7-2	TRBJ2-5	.	TGTGCCAGCAGCCAAAACCAGGGACCCCTCCAAGAGACCCAGTACTTC	CASSQNQGPLQETQYF
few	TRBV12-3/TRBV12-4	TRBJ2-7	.	TGTGCCAGCAGTGATGTGGGTAACCACGAGCAGTACTTC	CASSDVGNHEQYF
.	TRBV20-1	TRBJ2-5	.	TGCAGTGCTATAGCGGTATACCAAGAGACCCAGTACTTC	CSAIAVYQETQYF
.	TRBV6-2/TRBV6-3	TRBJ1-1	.	TGTGCCAGCAGTTACTCTCTCACAGGAATGAACACTGAAGCTTTCTTT	CASSYSLTGMNTEAFF
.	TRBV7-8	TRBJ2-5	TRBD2	TGTGCCAGCAGCTTGTCCCGAGAACTAGCGGGAGTAGATCAGACCCAGTACTTC	CASSLSRELAGVDQTQYF
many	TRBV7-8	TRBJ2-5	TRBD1	TGTGCCAGCAGCTTAGAGTCCGGGACAGGGGTAGCGAAGACCCAGTACTTC	CASSLESGTGVAKTQYF
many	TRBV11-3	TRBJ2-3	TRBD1	TGTGCCAGCAGTCCCTCCGAAACAGGGGGCGGCACAGATACGCAGTATTTT	CASSPSETGGGTDTQYF
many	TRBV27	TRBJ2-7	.	TGTGCCAGCAGCCGATCGATCTACAGGGAGCAGTACTTC	CASSRSIYREQYF
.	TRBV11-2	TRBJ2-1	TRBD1	TGTGCCAGCGGGATACAGGGGGTGGTTGAGCAGTTCTTC	CASGIQGVVEQFF
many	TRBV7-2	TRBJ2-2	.	TGTGCCAGCAGCTTAAGCGCCGGGGAGCTGTTTTTT	CASSLSAGELFF
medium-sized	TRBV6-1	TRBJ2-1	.	TGTGCCAGCACCTTAACCCAGGGGAGCAATGAGCAGTTCTTC	CASTLTQGSNEQFF